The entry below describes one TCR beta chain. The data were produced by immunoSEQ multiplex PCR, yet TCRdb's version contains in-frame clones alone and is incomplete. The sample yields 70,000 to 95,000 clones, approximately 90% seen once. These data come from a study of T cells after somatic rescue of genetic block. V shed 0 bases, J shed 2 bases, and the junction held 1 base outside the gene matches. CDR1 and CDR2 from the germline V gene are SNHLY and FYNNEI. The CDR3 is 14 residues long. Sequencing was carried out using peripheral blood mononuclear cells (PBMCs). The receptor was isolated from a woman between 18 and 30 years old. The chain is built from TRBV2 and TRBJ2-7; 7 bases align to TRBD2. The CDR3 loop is CASSEAGLTYEQYF. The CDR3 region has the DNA TGTGCCAGCAGTGAAGCGGGACTAACCTACGAGCAGTACTTC.